This is a list of T cell receptor beta chains from one sample in a study of blood T cell repertoires in COVID-19. TCRdb's table, derived via immunoSEQ multiplex PCR, lists solely in-frame clones and lacks some. The sample lists 97,000 or so clones, around 76% occurring once. Sequencing used peripheral blood. All receptors come from a man of 80 years or more with acute or convalescent COVID-19. Both conserved end residues are part of each CDR3. D genes are given only for firm matches. Not all rows give a size; the values are once, few, many and, for expanded clones, a class.

12,TRBD2,TRBV6-5,.,TRBJ2-7,CASNEVGGEQYF,TGTGCCAGCAACGAGGTCGGGGGGGAGCAGTACTTC
14,TRBD1,TRBV4-1,.,TRBJ2-2,CASSLWTGTGELFF,TGCGCCAGCAGCCTATGGACAGGGACCGGGGAGCTGTTTTTT
15,TRBD2,TRBV2,few,TRBJ2-3,CASTQRSGGTDTQYF,TGTGCCAGCACCCAACGGAGCGGGGGGACAGATACGCAGTATTTT
12,.,TRBV19,.,TRBJ2-3,CASSLSGDTQYF,TGTGCCAGTAGTCTTAGCGGAGATACGCAGTATTTT
12,.,TRBV30,.,TRBJ1-1,CAWRLGGTEAFF,TGTGCCTGGAGATTGGGGGGAACTGAAGCTTTCTTT
14,TRBD1,TRBV5-6,.,TRBJ2-2,CASSLDRGTGELFF,TGTGCCAGCAGCTTGGACAGGGGGACCGGGGAGCTGTTTTTT
16,TRBD1,TRBV11-2,.,TRBJ2-1,CASSYDRDRGTYEQFF,TGTGCCAGCAGCTACGACCGGGACAGGGGTACGTATGAGCAGTTCTTC
13,TRBD2,TRBV29-1,.,TRBJ2-7,CSARTSGMYEQYF,TGCAGCGCCCGGACTAGCGGGATGTACGAGCAGTACTTC
13,.,TRBV15,.,TRBJ1-6,CATSRNRNSPLHF,TGTGCCACCAGCAGAAACAGGAATTCACCCCTCCACTTT
15,.,TRBV4-1,.,TRBJ2-4,CASSQAETGLGIQYF,TGCGCCAGCAGCCAAGCAGAGACAGGTTTGGGCATTCAGTACTTC
14,TRBD1,TRBV5-1,.,TRBJ1-5,CASSFGTGNQPQHF,TGCGCCAGCAGTTTTGGGACAGGGAATCAGCCCCAGCATTTT
18,TRBD1,TRBV30,few,TRBJ1-4,CAWNQPSGLTGLNEKLFF,TGTGCCTGGAATCAACCGTCGGGCCTGACAGGGCTTAATGAAAAACTGTTTTTT
15,.,TRBV10-3,few,TRBJ1-5,CAISEGGVRNQPQHF,TGTGCCATCAGTGAGGGGGGGGTTCGGAATCAGCCCCAGCATTTT
18,TRBD2,TRBV4-3,.,TRBJ2-3,CASSHLGTSGGRADTQYF,TGCGCCAGCAGCCATCTTGGGACTAGCGGGGGTCGGGCAGATACGCAGTATTTT
15,TRBD1,TRBV5-6,.,TRBJ1-2,CASSRGQGINYGYTF,TGTGCCAGCAGCCGGGGACAGGGGATTAACTATGGCTACACCTTC
11,.,TRBV9,once,TRBJ2-1,CASGERNEQFF,TGTGCCAGCGGAGAGAGGAATGAGCAGTTCTTC
12,TRBD1,TRBV29-1,few,TRBJ2-7,CSGRQGDYEQYF,TGCAGCGGTCGACAGGGGGATTACGAGCAGTACTTC
14,.,TRBV4-2,once,TRBJ2-5,CASSQDQGSETQYF,TGTGCCAGCAGCCAAGATCAGGGTTCGGAGACCCAGTACTTC
13,.,TRBV2,few,TRBJ1-1,CASKYRLNTEAFF,TGTGCCAGCAAATACAGGTTGAACACTGAAGCTTTCTTT
18,.,TRBV14,.,TRBJ1-1,CASSQVDTFWDTNTEAFF,TGTGCCAGCAGCCAAGTGGACACTTTCTGGGATACGAACACTGAAGCTTTCTTT
15,.,TRBV5-1,.,TRBJ1-5,CASSLVPGWNQPQHF,TGCGCCAGCAGCTTGGTTCCGGGTTGGAATCAGCCCCAGCATTTT
14,.,TRBV7-8,.,TRBJ2-7,CASSLVPGTYEQYF,TGTGCCAGCAGCTTAGTCCCAGGGACCTACGAGCAGTACTTC
17,TRBD2,TRBV10-3,.,TRBJ2-5,CAIRASGRAGYQETQYF,TGTGCCATCAGAGCTAGCGGGAGGGCCGGGTACCAAGAGACCCAGTACTTC
16,.,TRBV27,.,TRBJ2-7,CASSLKGPQGSYEQYF,TGTGCCAGCAGTTTAAAGGGCCCCCAGGGCTCCTACGAGCAGTACTTC
15,TRBD2,TRBV7-2,once,TRBJ2-5,CASSLSGALQETQYF,TGTGCCAGCAGCTTGAGCGGGGCCCTCCAAGAGACCCAGTACTTC
14,.,TRBV6-5,.,TRBJ2-5,CASSFRGAQETQYF,TGTGCCAGCAGTTTCCGGGGAGCCCAAGAGACCCAGTACTTC
12,.,TRBV14,.,TRBJ1-1,CASSQSGVEAFF,TGTGCCAGCAGCCAATCGGGGGTGGAAGCTTTCTTT
17,.,TRBV5-8,.,TRBJ1-5,CASSQRGGTGANQPQHF,TGTGCCAGCAGCCAAAGGGGTGGTACTGGGGCCAATCAGCCCCAGCATTTT
15,.,TRBV4-3,once,TRBJ1-3,CASSRARASGNTIYF,TGCGCCAGCAGCCGGGCACGTGCATCTGGAAACACCATATATTTT
15,.,TRBV5-1,.,TRBJ1-2,CASSLQTAGNYGYTF,TGCGCCAGCAGCTTGCAAACCGCAGGGAACTATGGCTACACCTTC
12,TRBD2,TRBV6-5,once,TRBJ2-1,CASRLAGGRQFF,TGTGCCAGCAGATTAGCGGGGGGGAGGCAGTTCTTC
15,TRBD1,TRBV6-5,.,TRBJ1-1,CASSNYRGRNTEAFF,TGTGCCAGCAGTAACTACAGGGGGCGAAACACTGAAGCTTTCTTT